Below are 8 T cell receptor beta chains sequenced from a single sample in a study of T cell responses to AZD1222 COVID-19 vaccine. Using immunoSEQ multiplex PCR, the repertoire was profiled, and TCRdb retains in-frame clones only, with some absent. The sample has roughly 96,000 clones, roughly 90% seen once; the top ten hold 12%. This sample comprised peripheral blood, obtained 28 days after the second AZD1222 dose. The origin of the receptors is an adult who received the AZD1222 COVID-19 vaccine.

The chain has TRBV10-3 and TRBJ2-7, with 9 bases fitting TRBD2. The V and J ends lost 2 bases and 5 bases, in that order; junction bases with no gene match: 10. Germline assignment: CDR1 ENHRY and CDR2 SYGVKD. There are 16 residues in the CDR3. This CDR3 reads CAISEAGAGGPDEQYF. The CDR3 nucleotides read TGTGCCATCAGTGAGGCTGGGGCGGGAGGGCCCGACGAGCAGTACTTC.

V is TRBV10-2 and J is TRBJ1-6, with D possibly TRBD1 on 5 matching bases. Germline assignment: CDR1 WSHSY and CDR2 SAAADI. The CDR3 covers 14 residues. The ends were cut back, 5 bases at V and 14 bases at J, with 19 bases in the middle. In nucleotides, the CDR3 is TGCGCCAGCAGTTCCTCCGGGACCTCCGGGGCCCTCCACTTT. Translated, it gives CASSSSGTSGALHF.

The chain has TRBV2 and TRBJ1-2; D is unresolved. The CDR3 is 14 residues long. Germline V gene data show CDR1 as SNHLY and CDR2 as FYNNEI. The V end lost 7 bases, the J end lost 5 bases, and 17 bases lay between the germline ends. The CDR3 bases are TGTGCCAGCAACCCGGCGGGCCCTAGGTATGGCTACACCTTC. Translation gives CASNPAGPRYGYTF. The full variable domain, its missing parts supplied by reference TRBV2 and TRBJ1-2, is EPEVTQTPSHQVTQMGQEVILRCVPISNHLYFYWYRQILGQKVEFLVSFYNNEISEKSEIFDDQFSVERPDGSNFTLKIRSTKLEDSAMYFCASNPAGPRYGYTFGSGTRLTVV.

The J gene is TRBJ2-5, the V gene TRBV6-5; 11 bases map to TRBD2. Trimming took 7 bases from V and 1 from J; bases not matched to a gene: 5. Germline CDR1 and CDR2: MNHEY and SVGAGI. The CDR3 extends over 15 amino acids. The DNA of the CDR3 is TGTGCCAGCAACCCTAGCGGGGGGCCCCAAGAGACCCAGTACTTC. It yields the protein CASNPSGGPQETQYF.

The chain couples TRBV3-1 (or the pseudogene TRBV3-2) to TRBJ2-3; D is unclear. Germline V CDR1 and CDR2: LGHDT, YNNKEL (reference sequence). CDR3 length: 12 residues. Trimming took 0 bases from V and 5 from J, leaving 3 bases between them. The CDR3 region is CASSQERDTQYF. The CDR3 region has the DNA TGTGCCAGCAGCCAAGAGAGAGATACGCAGTATTTT.

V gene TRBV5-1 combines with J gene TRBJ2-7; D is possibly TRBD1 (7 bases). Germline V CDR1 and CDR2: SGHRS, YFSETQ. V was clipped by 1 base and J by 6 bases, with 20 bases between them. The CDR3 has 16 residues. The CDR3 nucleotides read TGCGCCAGCAGCTTGTCTGGGCAGGGGGGTACGCTCGAGCAGTACTTC. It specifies CASSLSGQGGTLEQYF.

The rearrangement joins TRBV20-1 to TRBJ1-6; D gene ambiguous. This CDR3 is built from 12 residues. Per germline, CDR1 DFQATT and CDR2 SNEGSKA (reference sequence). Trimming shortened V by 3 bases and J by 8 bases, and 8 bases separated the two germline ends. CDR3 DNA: TGCAGTGCTAGTAACCCCGATTCACCCCTCCACTTT. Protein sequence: CSASNPDSPLHF.

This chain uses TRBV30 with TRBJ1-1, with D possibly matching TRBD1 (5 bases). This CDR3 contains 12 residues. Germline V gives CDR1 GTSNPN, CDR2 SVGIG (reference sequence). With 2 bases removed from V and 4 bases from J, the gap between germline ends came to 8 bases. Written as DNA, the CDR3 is TGTGCCTGGAGTACAGGAGCCACTGAAGCTTTCTTT. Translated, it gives CAWSTGATEAFF.